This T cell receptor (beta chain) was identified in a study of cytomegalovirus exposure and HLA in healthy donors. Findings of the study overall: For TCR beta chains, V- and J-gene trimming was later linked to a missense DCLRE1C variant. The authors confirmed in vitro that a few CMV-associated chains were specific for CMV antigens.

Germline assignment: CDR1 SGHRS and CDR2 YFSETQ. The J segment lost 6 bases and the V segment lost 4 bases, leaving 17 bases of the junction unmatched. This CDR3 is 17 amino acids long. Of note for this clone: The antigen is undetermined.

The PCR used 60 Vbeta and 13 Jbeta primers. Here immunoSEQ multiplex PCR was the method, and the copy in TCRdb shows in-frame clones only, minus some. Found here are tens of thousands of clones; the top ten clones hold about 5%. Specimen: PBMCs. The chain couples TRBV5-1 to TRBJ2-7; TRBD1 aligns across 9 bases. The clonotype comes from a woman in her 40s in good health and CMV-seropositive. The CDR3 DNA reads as TGCGCCAGCAGCCCGGATGGGACAGGGCTCCGGGTGGGCGAGCAGTACTTC. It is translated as CASSPDGTGLRVGEQYF.